Below, one TCR beta chain is given with its context. The assay was immunoSEQ multiplex PCR, and TCRdb's table has in-frame clones only and misses some. The table records roughly 200,000 clones, about 88% of them present only once. This sample stems from a study of blood T cell repertoires in COVID-19. For the study at large: Donors in the United States, Italy and Spain gave samples during acute or convalescent COVID-19. The analysed material was cDNA or gDNA that came from T cells, B-cell-depleted T cells, or PBMCs.

Germline V gene sequence: CDR1 SGHTA, CDR2 FQGTGA. V was shortened by 5 bases and J by 5 bases, with 12 bases between the two germline ends. The CDR3 consists of 13 residues. This TCR was recovered from a man between 70 and 80 years old with acute or convalescent COVID-19. Material: peripheral blood. The J gene is TRBJ2-5, the V gene TRBV7-3, with D uncertain. CDR3 sequence reads: CASSPSHGETQYF. Here the CDR3 DNA reads TGTGCCAGCAGCCCTTCTCACGGGGAGACCCAGTACTTC.